This TCR beta chain was captured by sequencing in a study of CD8+CD57+ T cells in acquired aplastic anemia. About the research overall: Mean DNA quantity obtained from sorted CD4+ and CD8+ cells was 3 to 4 ug. Study conclusions and caveats: Researchers reported that CD8+ Simpson's diversity was not significantly different in patients versus controls.

As regards this clonotype: Its antigen is currently unknown.

Genomic DNA templated the TCR beta VDJ and CDR3 profiling. TCRdb analysed the reads with MiXCR anew, one entry per CDR3 protein. The sample lists 150,000 to 200,000 distinct CDR3 sequences; around half were seen once. This CDR3 comprises 14 residues. Germline assignment: CDR1 MDHEN and CDR2 SYDVKM. V was pared by 2 bases and J by 6 bases, with 7 bases of the junction left unmatched. Specimen: sorted CD4+, CD8+, or CD8+CD57+ T cells (not recorded which) from PBMCs. The chain employs TRBV28 and TRBJ2-7; 7 nucleotides match TRBD1. The sequence was collected from a human donor in good health. In DNA, the CDR3 is TGTGCCAGCAGTTTAGGGACAGTGTTGGTCGAGCAGTACTTC. Translating gives CASSLGTVLVEQYF.